Presented here are 19 T cell receptor beta chains from one specimen sequenced in a study of T cell responses to AZD1222 COVID-19 vaccine (dated by TCRdb to the early 2020s). The library was generated by the immunoSEQ multiplex PCR assay. The table was pulled from immuneACCESS by TCRdb, which kept in-frame rearrangements only. Such tables lose some clones; where checked, under half of the loss comes from unresolved V genes, and the rest has no known cause. This sample has about 120,000 clones in its table, and about 90% of those were observed once. The ten largest clones take up 13% to 15% of the sample. The sample's time point label, in plain terms: baseline before first vaccination. Sample: peripheral blood, taken on day 0 of AZD1222 vaccination. These receptors came from an adult in good health.

The chain joins TRBV4-1 to TRBJ2-7; a weak D match, TRBD1 (5 bases). Per the germline V gene, CDR1 is MGHRA and CDR2 is YSYEKL. There are 15 residues in the CDR3. Trimming stripped 0 bases from V and 2 bases from J, with 11 bases between. The CDR3 DNA follows: TGCGCCAGCAGCCAAGATGGCAGGGATACCTACGAGCAGTACTTC. Translated: CASSQDGRDTYEQYF.

V gene TRBV27 combines with J gene TRBJ1-5, with unresolved D. Trimming removed 2 bases from V and 5 bases from J, with 7 bases in between. The germline gives CDR1 MNHEY, CDR2 SMNVEV (reference sequence). The CDR3 runs 13 residues. CDR3 sequence: CASSLAGYQPQHF. The CDR3 nucleotides are TGTGCCAGCAGTTTAGCGGGGTATCAGCCCCAGCATTTT.

The V gene is TRBV6-6, the J gene TRBJ2-7, with 7 bases identical to TRBD1. V shed 7 bases, J shed 0 bases, and the junction held 12 bases outside the gene matches. This CDR3 region has 16 residues. CDR1 and CDR2 (germline): MNHNY, SVGAGI (reference sequence). CDR3 coding DNA: TGTGCCAGCACCGAACGTGTGACAGGGTTCTCCTACGAGCAGTACTTC. Amino acids: CASTERVTGFSYEQYF.

The chain recombines TRBV7-9 with TRBJ1-6; D may be TRBD1 (6 bases). CDR3 size: 14 residues. Germline CDR1 is SEHNR and CDR2 is FQNEAQ (reference sequence). V dropped 3 bases and J dropped 5 bases, with 8 bases sitting between them. The CDR3 here is CASSLDSNNSPLHF. The CDR3, as DNA: TGTGCCAGCAGCTTGGACAGCAATAATTCACCCCTCCACTTT.

CDR3 nucleotide sequence: TGTGCCAGCAGTGACGACAGGTCCACAGATACGCAGTATTTT. Encoded protein: CASSDDRSTDTQYF. The J gene is TRBJ2-3, the V gene TRBV27; TRBD1 is a possible D gene (6 bases). CDR1 is MNHEY, CDR2 SMNVEV, per germline (reference sequence). The V end lost 5 bases, the J end lost 2 bases, and 11 bases lay between the germline ends. This CDR3 comprises 14 residues.

The chain carries TRBV19 and TRBJ2-1; D uncertain. The ends were cut back, 5 bases at V and 10 bases at J, with 6 bases in the middle. The CDR3 runs to 10 residues. Germline V gene data show CDR1 as LNHDA and CDR2 as SQIVND (reference sequence). The CDR3 nucleotides are TGTGCCAGTAGTTCAACCGAGCAGTTCTTC. It is translated as CASSSTEQFF.

The chain recombines TRBV11-3 with TRBJ2-3; possibly TRBD2 for D (5 bases). The CDR3 is made up of 13 amino acids. Germline lookup yields CDR1 SGHNT and CDR2 YENEEA. Trimming shortened V by 5 bases and J by 8 bases, and 14 bases separated the two germline ends. CDR3 coding DNA: TGTGCCAGCAGCCCGGAGGTATGGGGTACGCAGTATTTT. It is translated as CASSPEVWGTQYF.

This clone has only one observation. The V and J genes are TRBV15 and TRBJ2-5; TRBD1 matches at 8 bases. The CDR3 is 18 amino acids. The germline V gene has CDR1 LNHNV and CDR2 YYDKDF (reference sequence). V shed 3 bases and J 4 bases; nucleotides not matched to a gene: 16. CDR3 in amino acids: CATSSYRDRQSPGETQYF. CDR3 in DNA: TGTGCCACCAGCAGCTACCGGGACAGGCAGAGTCCCGGAGAGACCCAGTACTTC. Drawing the rest from reference TRBV15 and TRBJ2-5, the complete variable domain is DAMVIQNPRYQVTQFGKPVTLSCSQTLNHNVMYWYQQKSSQAPKLLFHYYDKDFNNEADTPDNFQSRRPNTSFCFLDIRSPGLGDTAMYLCATSSYRDRQSPGETQYFGPGTRLLVL.

The J gene is TRBJ2-3, the V gene TRBV20-1; D is uncertain. V shed 6 bases and J shed 1 base, with 5 bases lying between them. Germline V gene data show CDR1 as DFQATT and CDR2 as SNEGSKA (reference sequence). This CDR3 region has 11 residues. This chain's CDR3 is CSARGTDTQYF. In nucleotides, the CDR3 is TGCAGTGCGCGCGGCACAGATACGCAGTATTTT.

The chain uses TRBV10-3 and TRBJ1-2; a weak D match, TRBD1 (6 bases). The length of the CDR3 is 14 residues. CDR1 is ENHRY and CDR2 is SYGVKD in the germline V gene. With 3 bases removed from V and 4 bases from J, the gap between germline ends came to 12 bases. CDR3 sequence (DNA): TGTGCCATCAGTGAAAACAGGGTGGCCTATGGCTACACCTTC. This encodes CAISENRVAYGYTF.

The chain carries TRBV6-5 and TRBJ2-7, with D perhaps matching TRBD1 or TRBD2 (5 bases each). This CDR3 has 13 amino acids. Germline-derived CDR1 and CDR2 are MNHEY and SVGAGI. The V gene lost 7 bases and the J gene lost 3 bases, with 13 bases spanning the gap. The CDR3 region is CASKHLGVYEQYF. The CDR3 region has the DNA TGTGCCAGCAAACACCTGGGGGTCTACGAGCAGTACTTC.

This sequence joins TRBV24-1 and TRBJ2-2, with 8 bases matching TRBD1. CDR1 is KGHDR, CDR2 SFDVKD, per germline. The V gene end was trimmed by 5 bases and the J gene end by 7 bases; junction bases not matched to a gene: 2. This CDR3 has 13 amino acids. CDR3 amino acids: CATSGQGNGELFF. The CDR3 bases are TGTGCCACCAGTGGACAGGGGAACGGGGAGCTGTTTTTT.

This clone was observed once. The V gene is TRBV19, the J gene TRBJ1-1; 9 positions agree with TRBD1. CDR1 is LNHDA, CDR2 SQIVND, per germline (reference sequence). This CDR3 has 16 amino acids. Trimming removed 3 bases from V and 1 base from J; junction bases left unmatched: 6. The CDR3 region has the DNA TGTGCCAGTAGTATGCCGACGGGACAGGGGAACACTGAAGCTTTCTTT. This sequence encodes CASSMPTGQGNTEAFF.

J is TRBJ2-2 and V is TRBV28; D perhaps matches TRBD2 (6 bases). The CDR3 runs 16 residues. The ends were cut back, 2 bases at V and 4 bases at J, with 14 bases in the middle. Germline loops: CDR1 MDHEN, CDR2 SYDVKM. The CDR3 protein is CASSLPGTLITGELFF. CDR3 in DNA: TGTGCCAGCAGTTTACCCGGGACTTTAATCACCGGGGAGCTGTTTTTT.

This chain uses TRBV12-3 or TRBV12-4 with TRBJ2-1, with D possibly being TRBD2 (7 bases). Trimming pared 7 bases from V and 8 bases from J, leaving 12 bases between. The CDR3 length is 12 residues. The CDR3 bases are TGTGCCAGCACCCCGGGGGGCGATGAGCAGTTCTTC. Amino acid sequence: CASTPGGDEQFF.

The chain employs TRBV4-3 and TRBJ1-2; 8 positions match TRBD1. This CDR3 contains 15 residues. Unmatched junction bases numbered 11, after V lost 4 bases and J lost 7 bases. Germline CDR1 is LGHNA and CDR2 is YSLEER. DNA for the CDR3: TGCGCCAGCAGCCGAGAAGACAGGGGATCTGCTGGCTACACCTTC. Translated: CASSREDRGSAGYTF.

The V and J genes are TRBV4-3 and TRBJ1-2, with 10 bases aligning to TRBD1. Germline values: CDR1 LGHNA, CDR2 YSLEER. Trimming took 0 bases from V and 7 from J; bases not matched to a gene: 5. This CDR3 contains 15 residues. The DNA of the CDR3 is TGCGCCAGCAGCCAAGATAGGGACAGGGGTAGTGGCTACACCTTC. It specifies CASSQDRDRGSGYTF.

This chain uses TRBV6-5 with TRBJ1-2; D not resolved. The CDR3 is 14 residues long. From germline, CDR1 is MNHEY and CDR2 SVGAGI. Trimming removed 5 bases from V and 4 bases from J, with 14 bases in between. The CDR3 sequence: CASSLDPTPYGYTF. In nucleotides, the CDR3 is TGTGCCAGCAGTCTCGACCCAACACCCTATGGCTACACCTTC.

This sequence joins TRBV18 and TRBJ2-7; perhaps TRBD1 as D (5 bases). Germline CDR1 and CDR2: KGHSH and LQKENI. Trimming removed 4 bases at V and 2 bases at J, with 12 bases between. The CDR3 has 14 amino acids. CDR3 in amino acids: CASSLQGPPYEQYF. In DNA form, the CDR3 reads TGTGCCAGCTCACTCCAGGGTCCCCCCTACGAGCAGTACTTC.